This TCR beta chain was sequenced for a study of cytomegalovirus exposure and HLA in healthy donors. Overall study results and limits: TRBV6-2, TRBV6-3 and some other V segments were excluded as indistinguishable. Equally common other TCR beta chains were less clonally expanded than HLA-associated ones, a later analysis found. HLA-A and HLA-B allele assignments for most subjects were reportedly predicted accurately using TCR beta sequences.

Note on this clone: The antigen remains unidentified.

Amplification used 60 Vbeta primers and 13 Jbeta primers. Produced via immunoSEQ multiplex PCR; TCRdb's table is partial and in-frame only. The sample consists of approximately 100,000 clones, 79% of them appearing once. Germline CDR1 GTSNPN, CDR2 SVGIG (reference sequence). Unmatched junction bases numbered 5, after V lost 2 bases and J lost 2 bases. The CDR3 covers 16 residues. The chain recombines TRBV30 with TRBJ2-3; 12 bases agree with TRBD2. The TCR sequence derives from a woman in her thirties or forties in good health and CMV-seronegative. Source material: PBMCs. CDR3 protein: CAWSPGLAGITDTQYF. CDR3 coding DNA: TGTGCCTGGAGTCCCGGACTAGCGGGAATCACAGATACGCAGTATTTT.